This TCR beta chain was recorded in a study of blood T cell repertoires in COVID-19. CDR3 size: 16 residues. V shed 3 bases and J 4 bases; nucleotides not matched to a gene: 9. Germline V gene data show CDR1 as SGHRS and CDR2 as YFSETQ. The repertoire was sequenced with immunoSEQ multiplex PCR; TCRdb's copy has only in-frame clones and lacks some. The sample carries around 500,000 clones, over 75% recorded once. This chain connects TRBV5-1 to TRBJ2-2; 7 bases map to TRBD2. This receptor was taken from a human donor in a cohort sampled during active COVID-19. Material for sequencing was peripheral blood. The CDR3 sequence is CASSSSGGPPTGELFF. The CDR3 DNA reads as TGCGCCAGCAGCTCTTCGGGAGGCCCCCCCACCGGGGAGCTGTTTTTT.